A single sample is the source of the 13 T cell receptor beta chains below, sequenced in a study of blood T cells in healthy people across ages. Alongside a J-beta primer mix, a sample-barcoded 5' primer served in a second PCR lasting about 7 to 12 cycles. TCRdb used MiXCR to reprocess the 5' RACE reads, holding one entry per CDR3 protein. The data show 650,000 to 700,000 distinct CDR3 sequences, 32% seen once. The sequencing input was blood. The receptors originated from an elderly woman in good health.

This sequence joins TRBV20-1 and TRBJ1-5; D is uncertain. The length of the CDR3 is 16 residues. V lost 8 bases, J lost 0 bases, and 20 bases lay in between. Per germline, CDR1 DFQATT and CDR2 SNEGSKA (reference sequence). CDR3 loop: CSTIRDRAYSNQPQHF. CDR3 in DNA: TGCAGTACAATCCGGGATCGGGCCTATAGCAATCAGCCCCAGCATTTT.

This clonotype was found many times. The chain carries TRBV7-9 and TRBJ2-1; 9 bases align to TRBD1. Germline V gives CDR1 SEHNR, CDR2 FQNEAQ (reference sequence). The CDR3 has 15 residues. Trimming took 1 base from V and 7 from J; bases not matched to a gene: 5. The DNA for the CDR3 is TGTGCCAGCAGCTTAGTACAGGGGGCGAATAATGAGCAGTTCTTC. Amino acid sequence: CASSLVQGANNEQFF.

This clonotype was detected many times. The chain joins TRBV28 to TRBJ2-3; D may match TRBD1 or TRBD2 (5 bases each). Germline values: CDR1 MDHEN, CDR2 SYDVKM. The CDR3 loop spans 15 amino acids. Trimming cost V 5 bases and J 4 bases, with 16 bases left between them. CDR3 DNA: TGTGCCAGCAGTCCCATCGGGGCCCGGTCAGATACGCAGTATTTT. Translation gives CASSPIGARSDTQYF. Full variable domain (missing parts from reference TRBV28 and TRBJ2-3): DVKVTQSSRYLVKRTGEKVFLECVQDMDHENMFWYRQDPGLGLRLIYFSYDVKMKEKGDIPEGYSVSREKKERFSLILESASTNQTSMYLCASSPIGARSDTQYFGPGTRLTVL.

This clonotype came up many times. The J gene is TRBJ2-3, the V gene TRBV5-1, with unresolved D. The V and J ends lost 2 bases and 2 bases respectively, with 3 bases between them. Germline lookup yields CDR1 SGHRS and CDR2 YFSETQ. This CDR3 spans 12 amino acids. The CDR3 sequence: CASSFNTDTQYF. The CDR3 coding sequence is TGCGCCAGCAGCTTTAACACAGATACGCAGTATTTT.

This clonotype was observed a handful of times. V usage is TRBV28 and J usage is TRBJ1-1; no clear D gene. Germline loops: CDR1 MDHEN, CDR2 SYDVKM. This CDR3 is built from 15 residues. The V end was cut by 5 bases, the J end by 1 base, with 14 bases between. CDR3 sequence: CASSPPGQRNTEAFF. DNA for the CDR3: TGTGCCAGCAGTCCCCCCGGTCAAAGGAACACTGAAGCTTTCTTT.

The chain links TRBV20-1 to TRBJ2-3, with 10 bases that match TRBD2. Germline V gene sequence: CDR1 DFQATT, CDR2 SNEGSKA (reference sequence). Trimming removed 1 base from V and 6 bases from J; junction bases left unmatched: 7. The CDR3 runs to 15 residues. This chain's CDR3 is CSARALAGVPDTQYF. CDR3 nucleotide sequence: TGCAGTGCTAGAGCCCTAGCGGGAGTCCCGGATACGCAGTATTTT.

This sequence joins TRBV5-1 and TRBJ2-7; D is undetermined. Germline-derived CDR1 and CDR2 are SGHRS and YFSETQ. V dropped 0 bases and J dropped 5 bases, with 9 bases sitting between them. This CDR3 has 13 residues. This CDR3 reads CASSLALQDEQYF. The CDR3 nucleotides are TGCGCCAGCAGCTTGGCCCTCCAGGACGAGCAGTACTTC.

The table lists this clonotype with many counts. The chain links TRBV7-3 to TRBJ2-1; 12 bases map to TRBD1. Germline CDR1 and CDR2: SGHTA and FQGTGA. The CDR3 is 16 residues long. The ends lost 0 bases at V and 5 bases at J; junction bases unmatched: 2. CDR3 nucleotides: TGTGCCAGCAGCTTAACCGGGACAGGGGGCAACAATGAGCAGTTCTTC. Its protein is CASSLTGTGGNNEQFF.

This clonotype was recorded at least ten times. CDR3 amino acids: CASRVAGGSYEQYF. In DNA, the CDR3 is TGTGCCAGCAGGGTAGCGGGGGGGTCCTACGAGCAGTACTTC. The V call is TRBV6-5, the J call TRBJ2-7; TRBD2 aligns across 11 bases. The CDR3 sequence is 14 residues long. Germline V gives CDR1 MNHEY, CDR2 SVGAGI. V shed 6 bases, J shed 1 base, and the junction held 2 bases outside the gene matches.

This clonotype occurred many times. The rearrangement joins TRBV6-6 to TRBJ2-5; D not certain. V was clipped by 0 bases and J by 3 bases, with 11 bases between them. Looked up from germline, CDR1 is MNHNY and CDR2 is SVGAGI (reference sequence). The length of the CDR3 is 15 residues. The CDR3 DNA is TGTGCCAGCAGTTACTCGGGTAATCAAAAAGAGACCCAGTACTTC. As protein: CASSYSGNQKETQYF.

The rearrangement links TRBV6-1 to TRBJ2-1, with D maybe TRBD2 (6 bases). The length of the CDR3 is 18 residues. Germline assignment: CDR1 MNHNS and CDR2 SASEGT. V was clipped by 7 bases and J by 6 bases, with 28 bases between them. The CDR3 here is CASTPLASAPGAGNEQFF. The CDR3 DNA sequence: TGTGCCAGCACCCCACTAGCATCCGCGCCCGGAGCCGGCAATGAGCAGTTCTTC.

This clonotype was found a few times. This clone may be a read error of a much larger clone one base away. The chain uses TRBV4-3 and TRBJ1-2, with 8 bases identical to TRBD1. The CDR3 contains 17 residues. Germline V gives CDR1 LGHNA, CDR2 YSLEER. The CDR3 bases are TGCGCCAGCAACCAAGAATGGCAAGGACAGGGTCACTATGGCTACACCTTC. This sequence encodes CASNQEWQGQGHYGYTF.

This clonotype has at least ten counts. The J gene is TRBJ1-1, the V gene TRBV25-1; no clear D. Between the trimmed V and J ends, which lost 2 bases and 4 bases, there was a span of 14 bases. The V gene's germline CDR1 is MGHDK and CDR2 SYGVNS. The CDR3 is made up of 15 amino acids. The CDR3 nucleotides are TGTGCCAGCAGTGAAGAGGGAGGGCGGGCCACTGAAGCTTTCTTT. Encoded protein: CASSEEGGRATEAFF. Together with reference TRBV25-1 and TRBJ1-1, the CDR3 gives the full variable domain: EADIYQTPRYLVIGTGKKITLECSQTMGHDKMYWYQQDPGMELHLIHYSYGVNSTEKGDLSSESTVSRIRTEHFPLTLESARPSHTSQYLCASSEEGGRATEAFFGQGTRLTVV.